This T cell receptor (beta chain) came from a study of beta chain features in type 1 diabetes. Every isolated RNA sample was fully reverse transcribed, so sequencing captured expressed TCRB transcripts. Sequencing was performed with immunoSEQ multiplex PCR; in TCRdb, only in-frame clones are kept and a portion is missing. The table shows roughly 310,000 clones, with 8% to 13% occurring only once. Central memory, naive, regulatory and stem cell-like memory CD4+ cells were sorted by CD45RO/CCR7/CD25/CD127/CD95/CD27. On this clone: No antigen is known for it.

Study findings and constraints: All four CD4+ subsets from Type 1 diabetes patients carried moderately but significantly shorter TCRB CDR3s.

Germline values: CDR1 MGHRA, CDR2 YSYEKL. The CDR3 covers 18 residues. After removal of 4 bases from V and 9 bases from J, the junction contained 17 bases not matched to a gene. This TCR came from a woman between 25 and 40 years old in good health. Sequencing was done on a sample of naive CD4+ T cells from blood. The rearrangement joins TRBV4-1 to TRBJ2-1, with 11 positions matching TRBD2. The CDR3: CASSLYGASGRWVGEQFF. The CDR3 nucleotides are TGCGCCAGCAGCCTATATGGGGCTAGCGGGAGGTGGGTTGGTGAGCAGTTCTTC.